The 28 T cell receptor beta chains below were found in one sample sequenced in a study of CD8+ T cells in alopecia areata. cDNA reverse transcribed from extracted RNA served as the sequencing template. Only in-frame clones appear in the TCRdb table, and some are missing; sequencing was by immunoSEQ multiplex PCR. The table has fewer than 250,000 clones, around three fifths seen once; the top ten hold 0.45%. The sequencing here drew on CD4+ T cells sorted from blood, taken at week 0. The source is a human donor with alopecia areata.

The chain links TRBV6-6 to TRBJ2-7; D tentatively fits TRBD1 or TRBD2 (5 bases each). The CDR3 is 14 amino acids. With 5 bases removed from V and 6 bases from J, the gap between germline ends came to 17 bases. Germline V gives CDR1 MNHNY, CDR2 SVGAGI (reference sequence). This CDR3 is CASSRGRSAGEQYF. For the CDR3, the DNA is TGTGCCAGCAGTAGGGGACGATCCGCGGGCGAGCAGTACTTC.

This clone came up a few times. This CDR3 reads CASSPGSGTGHGYTF. The DNA of the CDR3 is TGTGCCAGCAGCCCCGGCTCCGGGACAGGGCATGGCTACACCTTC. V is TRBV7-2 and J is TRBJ1-2; the match to TRBD1 covers 9 bases. CDR1 is SGHTA and CDR2 is FQGNSA in the germline V gene. CDR3 length equals 15 residues. With V trimmed by 5 bases and J by 6 bases, 10 bases remained unmatched.

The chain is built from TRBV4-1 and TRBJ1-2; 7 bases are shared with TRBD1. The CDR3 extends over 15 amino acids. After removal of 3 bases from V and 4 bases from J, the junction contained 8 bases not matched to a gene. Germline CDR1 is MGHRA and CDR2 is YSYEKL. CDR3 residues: CASSQPGGFFYGYTF. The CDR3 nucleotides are TGCGCCAGCAGCCAGCCAGGGGGATTCTTCTATGGCTACACCTTC.

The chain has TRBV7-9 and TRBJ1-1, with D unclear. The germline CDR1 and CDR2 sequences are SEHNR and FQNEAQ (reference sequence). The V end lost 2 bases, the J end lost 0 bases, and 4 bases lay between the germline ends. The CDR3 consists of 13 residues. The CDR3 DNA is TGTGCCAGCAGCTTAACGGTGAACACTGAAGCTTTCTTT. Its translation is CASSLTVNTEAFF.

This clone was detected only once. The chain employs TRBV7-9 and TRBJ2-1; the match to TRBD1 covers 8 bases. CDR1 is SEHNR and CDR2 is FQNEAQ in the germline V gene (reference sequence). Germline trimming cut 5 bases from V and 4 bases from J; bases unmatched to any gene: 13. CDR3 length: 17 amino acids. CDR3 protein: CASSPLGGRGLYNEQFF. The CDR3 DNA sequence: TGTGCCAGCAGCCCCCTCGGCGGCAGGGGGCTATACAATGAGCAGTTCTTC.

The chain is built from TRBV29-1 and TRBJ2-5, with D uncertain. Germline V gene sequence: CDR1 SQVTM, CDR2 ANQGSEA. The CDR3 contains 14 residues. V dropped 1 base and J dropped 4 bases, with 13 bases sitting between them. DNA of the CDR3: TGCAGCGTTGAAGGCTGGACCCTTAGAGAGACCCAGTACTTC. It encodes CSVEGWTLRETQYF. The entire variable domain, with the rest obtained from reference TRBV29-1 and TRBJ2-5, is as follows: SAVISQKPSRDICQRGTSLTIQCQVDSQVTMMFWYRQQPGQSLTLIATANQGSEATYESGFVIDKFPISRPNLTFSTLTVSNMSPEDSSIYLCSVEGWTLRETQYFGPGTRLLVL.

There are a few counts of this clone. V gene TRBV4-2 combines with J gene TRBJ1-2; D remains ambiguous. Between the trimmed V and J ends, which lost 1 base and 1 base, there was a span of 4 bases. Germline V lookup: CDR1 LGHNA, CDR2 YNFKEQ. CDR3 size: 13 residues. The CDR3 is CASSQGHNYGYTF. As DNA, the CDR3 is TGTGCCAGCAGCCAAGGACATAACTATGGCTACACCTTC.

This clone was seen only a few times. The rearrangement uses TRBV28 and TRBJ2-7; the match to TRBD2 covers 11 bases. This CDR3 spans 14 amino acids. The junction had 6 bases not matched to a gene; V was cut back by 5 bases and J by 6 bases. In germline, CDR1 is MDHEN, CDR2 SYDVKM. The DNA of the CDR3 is TGTGCCAGCAGTCTTCCTAGCGGGAGGATCGAGCAGTACTTC. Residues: CASSLPSGRIEQYF.

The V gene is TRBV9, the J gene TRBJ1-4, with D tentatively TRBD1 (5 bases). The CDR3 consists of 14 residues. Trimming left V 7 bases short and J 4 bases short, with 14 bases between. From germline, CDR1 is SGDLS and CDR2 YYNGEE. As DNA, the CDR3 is TGTGCCAGCGCGGAGACAGTCCTTAATGAAAAACTGTTTTTT. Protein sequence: CASAETVLNEKLFF.

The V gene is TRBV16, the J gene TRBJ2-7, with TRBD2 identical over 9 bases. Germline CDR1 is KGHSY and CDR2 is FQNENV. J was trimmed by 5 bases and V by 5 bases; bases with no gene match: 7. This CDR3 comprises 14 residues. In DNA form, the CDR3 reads TGTGCCAGCAGCAATCGCGGGGGGGCCCACGAGCAGTACTTC. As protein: CASSNRGGAHEQYF.

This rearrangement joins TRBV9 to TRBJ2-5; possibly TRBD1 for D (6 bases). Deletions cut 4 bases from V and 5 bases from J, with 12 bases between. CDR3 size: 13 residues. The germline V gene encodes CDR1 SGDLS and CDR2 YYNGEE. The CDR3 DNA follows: TGTGCCAGCAGCTACGGGACAACGGAGACCCAGTACTTC. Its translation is CASSYGTTETQYF.

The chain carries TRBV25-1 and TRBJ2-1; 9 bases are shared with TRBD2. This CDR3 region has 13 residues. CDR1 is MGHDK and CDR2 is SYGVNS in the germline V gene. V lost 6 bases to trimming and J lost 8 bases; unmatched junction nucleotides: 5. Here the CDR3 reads CASRLTSGHEQFF. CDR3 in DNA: TGTGCCAGCAGACTTACTAGCGGGCATGAGCAGTTCTTC.

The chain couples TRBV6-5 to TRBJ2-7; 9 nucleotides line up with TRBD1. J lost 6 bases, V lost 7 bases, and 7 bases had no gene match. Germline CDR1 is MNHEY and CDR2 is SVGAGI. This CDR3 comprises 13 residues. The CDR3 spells CASTGQGHGEQYF. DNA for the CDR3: TGTGCCAGCACGGGACAGGGACACGGCGAGCAGTACTTC.

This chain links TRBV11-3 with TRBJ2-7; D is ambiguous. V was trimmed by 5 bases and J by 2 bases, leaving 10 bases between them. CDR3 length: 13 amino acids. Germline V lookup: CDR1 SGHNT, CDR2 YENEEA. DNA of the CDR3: TGTGCCAGCAGCGGTATGGCTCCCTACGAGCAGTACTTC. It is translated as CASSGMAPYEQYF.

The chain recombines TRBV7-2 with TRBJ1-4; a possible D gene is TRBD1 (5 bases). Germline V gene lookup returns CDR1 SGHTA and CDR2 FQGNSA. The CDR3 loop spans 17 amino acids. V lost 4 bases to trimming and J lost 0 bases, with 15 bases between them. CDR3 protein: CASSWGYRTATNEKLFF. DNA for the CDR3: TGTGCCAGCAGCTGGGGGTACAGAACTGCAACTAATGAAAAACTGTTTTTT.

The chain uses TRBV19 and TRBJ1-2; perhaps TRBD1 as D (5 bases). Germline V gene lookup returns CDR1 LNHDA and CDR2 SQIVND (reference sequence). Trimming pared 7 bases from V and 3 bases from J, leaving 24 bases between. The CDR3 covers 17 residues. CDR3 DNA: TGTGCCAGTAACCCCACGGGAAGGGGCTTTGCCCACTATGGCTACACCTTC. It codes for CASNPTGRGFAHYGYTF.

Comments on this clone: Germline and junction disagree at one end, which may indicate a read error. In nucleotides, the CDR3 is TGCGGGAGCAGCTCCTACAATGAGCAGTTCTTC. It is translated as CGSSSYNEQFF. This sequence joins TRBV30 and TRBJ2-1; weak D call: TRBD2 (6 bases). CDR3 length: 11 amino acids. Germline CDR1 and CDR2: GTSNPN and SVGIG (reference sequence).

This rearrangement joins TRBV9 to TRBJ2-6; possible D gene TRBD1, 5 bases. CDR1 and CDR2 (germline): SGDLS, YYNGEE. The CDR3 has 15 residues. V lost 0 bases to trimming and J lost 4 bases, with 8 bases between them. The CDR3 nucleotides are TGTGCCAGCAGCGTAGGAGCAGGGGGGGCCAACGTCCTGACTTTC. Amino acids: CASSVGAGGANVLTF.

CDR3 coding DNA: TGTGCCAGCAGCTTCGGCGGCAGCTCTGGGGCCAACGTCCTGACTTTC. Its translation: CASSFGGSSGANVLTF. The chain combines TRBV5-4 with TRBJ2-6, with D uncertain. Germline V CDR1 and CDR2: SGHNT, YYREEE (reference sequence). The CDR3 consists of 16 residues. Deletions cut 2 bases from V and 0 bases from J, with 9 bases between.

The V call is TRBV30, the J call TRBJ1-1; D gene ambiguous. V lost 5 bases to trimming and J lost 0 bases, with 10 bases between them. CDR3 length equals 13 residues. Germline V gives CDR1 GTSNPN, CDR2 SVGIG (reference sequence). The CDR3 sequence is CAWERTLNTEAFF. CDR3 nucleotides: TGTGCCTGGGAGAGGACCTTGAACACTGAAGCTTTCTTT. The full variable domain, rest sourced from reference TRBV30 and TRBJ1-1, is SQTIHQWPATLVQPVGSPLSLECTVEGTSNPNLYWYRQAAGRGLQLLFYSVGIGQISSEVPQNLSASRPQDRQFILSSKKLLLSDSGFYLCAWERTLNTEAFFGQGTRLTVV.

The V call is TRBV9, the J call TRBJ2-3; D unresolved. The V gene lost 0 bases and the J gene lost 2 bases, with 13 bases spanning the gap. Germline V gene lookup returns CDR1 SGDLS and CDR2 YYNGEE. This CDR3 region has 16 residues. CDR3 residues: CASSVEARPTTDTQYF. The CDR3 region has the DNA TGTGCCAGCAGCGTAGAGGCCAGGCCTACCACAGATACGCAGTATTTT.

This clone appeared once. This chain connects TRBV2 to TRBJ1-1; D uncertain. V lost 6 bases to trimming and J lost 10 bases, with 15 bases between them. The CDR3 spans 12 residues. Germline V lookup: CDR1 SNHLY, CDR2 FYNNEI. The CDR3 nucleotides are TGTGCCAGCAGGGAGATAGTGGATCCAGCTTTCTTT. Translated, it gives CASREIVDPAFF.

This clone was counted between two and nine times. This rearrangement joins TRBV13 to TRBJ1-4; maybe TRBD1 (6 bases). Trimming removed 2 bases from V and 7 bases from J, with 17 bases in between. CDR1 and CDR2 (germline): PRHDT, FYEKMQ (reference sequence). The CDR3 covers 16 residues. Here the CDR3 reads CASSLRIGGIGEKLFF. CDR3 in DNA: TGTGCCAGCAGCTTAAGGATTGGGGGCATCGGTGAAAAACTGTTTTTT.

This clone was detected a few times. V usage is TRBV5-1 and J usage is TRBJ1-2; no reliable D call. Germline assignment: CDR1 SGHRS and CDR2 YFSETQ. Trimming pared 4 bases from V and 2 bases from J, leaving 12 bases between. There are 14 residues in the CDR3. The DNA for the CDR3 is TGCGCCAGCAGCGCCCAGACCGGAAACTATGGCTACACCTTC. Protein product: CASSAQTGNYGYTF.

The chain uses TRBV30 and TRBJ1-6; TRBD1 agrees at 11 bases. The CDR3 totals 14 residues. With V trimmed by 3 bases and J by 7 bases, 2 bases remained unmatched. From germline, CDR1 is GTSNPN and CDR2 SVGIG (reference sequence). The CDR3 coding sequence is TGTGCCTGGAGACGGACAGGGGGCAATTCACCCCTCCACTTT. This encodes CAWRRTGGNSPLHF.

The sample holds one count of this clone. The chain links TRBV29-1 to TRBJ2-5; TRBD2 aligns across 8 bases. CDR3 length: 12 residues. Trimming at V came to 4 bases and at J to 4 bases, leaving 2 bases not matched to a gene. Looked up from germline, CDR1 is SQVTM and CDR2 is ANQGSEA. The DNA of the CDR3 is TGCAGCGTTGCGGGGGGGGCAGAGACCCAGTACTTC. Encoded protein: CSVAGGAETQYF.

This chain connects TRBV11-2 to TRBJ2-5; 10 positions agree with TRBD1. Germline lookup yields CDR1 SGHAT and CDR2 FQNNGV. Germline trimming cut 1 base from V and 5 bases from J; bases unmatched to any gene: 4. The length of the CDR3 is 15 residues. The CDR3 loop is CASSLGGTGDETQYF. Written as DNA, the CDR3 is TGTGCCAGCAGCTTAGGTGGGACAGGGGATGAGACCCAGTACTTC.

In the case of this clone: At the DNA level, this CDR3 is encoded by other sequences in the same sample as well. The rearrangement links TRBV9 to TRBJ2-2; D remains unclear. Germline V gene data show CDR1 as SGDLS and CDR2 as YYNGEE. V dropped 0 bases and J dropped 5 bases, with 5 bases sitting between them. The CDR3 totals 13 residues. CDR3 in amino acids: CASSVGVTGELFF. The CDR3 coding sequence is TGTGCCAGCAGCGTAGGAGTTACCGGGGAGCTGTTTTTT.